This T cell receptor beta chain derives from a study of CD8+CD57+ T cells in acquired aplastic anemia. Study summary: DNA recovered from sorted CD4+ and CD8+ cells had a mean of about 3 ug. Study results and limitations: CD8+ Simpson's diversity did not differ significantly between patients and controls.

This CDR3 is 12 amino acids long. From germline, CDR1 is SEHNR and CDR2 FQNEAQ (reference sequence). V shed 7 bases and J shed 6 bases, with 11 bases lying between them. For sequencing, patients were chosen who had shown expansion of CD8+CD57+ cells by flow cytometry. Patients were treatment-naive when blood was sampled. TCR beta VDJ and CDR3 profiles were obtained from a genomic DNA template. TCRdb recomputed calls from the reads with MiXCR, one row per CDR3 protein. Of around 250,000 distinct CDR3 sequences listed, around 82% are singletons. In the case of this clonotype: Antigen unknown. The conserved phenylalanine or tryptophan normally closing the CDR3 is absent here, so this likely arose from a read error.

The source material was sorted CD4+, CD8+, or CD8+CD57+ T cells (not recorded which) from PBMCs. This chain uses TRBV7-9 with TRBJ2-3; D call uncertain. The TCR comes from a human donor with aplastic anemia. CDR3 in amino acids: CASTVGSDTQYA. CDR3 DNA: TGTGCCAGCACCGTAGGTTCCGATACGCAGTATGCT.